This T cell receptor (beta chain) was recorded in a study of blood T cell repertoires in COVID-19. Study details: Sources were T cells, B-cell-depleted T cells, or PBMCs; the material itself was cDNA or gDNA.

Trimming took 6 bases from V and 3 from J; bases not matched to a gene: 25. The CDR3 runs to 21 residues. Germline V gene data show CDR1 as MNHNY and CDR2 as SVGAGI (reference sequence). Measured with immunoSEQ multiplex PCR; TCRdb has only the in-frame clones, and not every one. The sample includes a few hundred thousand clones, about 85% seen only once; the top ten take 2.5%. The source is a woman in her forties or fifties who had recovered from COVID-19. The chain has TRBV6-6 and TRBJ1-3, with 8 bases aligning to TRBD1. The source material was PBMCs or T cells enriched from blood (not recorded which). CDR3 protein: CASSHTLRTGSFVEGGNTIYF. CDR3 DNA sequence: TGTGCCAGCAGCCACACTCTTAGGACAGGGTCGTTTGTAGAAGGTGGAAACACCATATATTTT.